The 23 T cell receptor beta chains below come from one sample, sequenced in a study of T-cell reconstitution after alpha-beta-depleted transplantation in children. It was with unique molecular identifiers that the TCRbeta library was prepared. One entry per CDR3 protein results from TCRdb running MiXCR on the PCR reads. This sample has more than 300,000 distinct CDR3 sequences; 15% to 20% occur once, and the top ten carry around two fifths. This sample comprised PBMCs, mostly from graft donor cells, obtained 360 days after TCRalphabeta/CD19-depleted stem cell transplant. These receptors originate from a male patient aged 2-15 years who had a stem cell transplant for acute lymphoblastic leukemia, so the T cells may come from the graft donor.

This chain uses TRBV4-3 with TRBJ2-5; TRBD1 agrees at 7 bases. After removal of 0 bases from V and 4 bases from J, the junction contained 5 bases not matched to a gene. The CDR3 consists of 15 residues. Germline CDR1 and CDR2: LGHNA and YSLEER. The CDR3 DNA reads TGCGCCAGCAGCCAAGATCCTACAGGGGTAGAGACCCAGTACTTC. This sequence encodes CASSQDPTGVETQYF.

The sample holds one count of this clonotype. V gene TRBV6-1 combines with J gene TRBJ2-7; 13 positions agree with TRBD2. This CDR3 is built from 17 residues. In germline, CDR1 is MNHNS, CDR2 SASEGT. The V segment lost 6 bases and the J segment 3 bases; nucleotides outside the gene matches: 11. The CDR3 DNA follows: TGTGCCAGCAGCCAAAGACAAGGACTAGCGGGAGACTACGAGCAGTACTTC. Translation gives CASSQRQGLAGDYEQYF.

The V gene is TRBV6-1, the J gene TRBJ2-3; D gene uncertain. The CDR3 has 14 residues. Germline CDR1 and CDR2: MNHNS and SASEGT. Trimming left V 6 bases short and J 1 base short, with 11 bases between. The CDR3 loop reads CASSIYKGTDTQYF. Written as DNA, the CDR3 is TGTGCCAGCAGCATATATAAGGGCACAGATACGCAGTATTTT.

The V and J genes are TRBV12-3 or TRBV12-4 and TRBJ2-1, with 9 bases that match TRBD2. The CDR3 loop spans 17 amino acids. V dropped 6 bases and J dropped 5; count of bases not matched to a gene: 14. CDR3 in DNA: TGTGCCAGCAGCTATCCCATCGGGACTAGCTTGAACAATGAGCAGTTCTTC. Its translation is CASSYPIGTSLNNEQFF.

In this sample, this clonotype turned up a few times. The CDR3 DNA reads TGCGCCAGCAGCTACCGGTTTACTAGCGAACAAGAGACCCAGTACTTC. Its protein is CASSYRFTSEQETQYF. This chain joins TRBV5-1 and TRBJ2-5; TRBD2 matches at 7 bases. V shed 3 bases, J shed 2 bases, and the junction held 10 bases outside the gene matches. The CDR3 consists of 16 residues. CDR1 and CDR2 (germline): SGHRS, YFSETQ.

The table lists this clonotype with a count of one. The rearrangement uses TRBV5-4 and TRBJ2-7, with D perhaps TRBD1 or TRBD2 (5 bases each). Germline loops: CDR1 SGHNT, CDR2 YYREEE (reference sequence). The ends were cut back, 2 bases at V and 2 bases at J, with 14 bases in the middle. CDR3 length: 15 residues. CDR3: CASSLGAEDPYEQYF. CDR3 DNA: TGTGCCAGCAGCTTAGGGGCGGAGGATCCCTACGAGCAGTACTTC.

The V and J genes are TRBV10-3 and TRBJ2-6, with 12 bases identical to TRBD2. Germline V CDR1 and CDR2: ENHRY, SYGVKD. With 0 bases clipped from V and 0 bases from J, the junction kept 9 bases outside the gene matches. The CDR3 is 21 residues long. In nucleotides, the CDR3 is TGTGCCATCAGTGAGTCACGCTATAGGACTAGCGGGACCTCTGGGGCCAACGTCCTGACTTTC. This gives the protein CAISESRYRTSGTSGANVLTF.

There are many counts of this clonotype. The chain has TRBV3-1 and TRBJ2-6; D remains unclear. Germline V lookup: CDR1 LGHDT, CDR2 YNNKEL (reference sequence). The CDR3 totals 16 residues. The V end was cut by 3 bases, the J end by 0 bases, with 9 bases between. The CDR3 DNA is TGTGCCAGCAGCCAGCCAGTGATCTCTGGGGCCAACGTCCTGACTTTC. Encoded protein: CASSQPVISGANVLTF.

This clonotype came up a few times. CDR3 amino acids: CASSLTQGPADTQYF. The CDR3 bases are TGTGCCAGCAGCTTAACCCAGGGACCGGCAGATACGCAGTATTTT. The V call is TRBV7-9, the J call TRBJ2-3; D may match TRBD1 or TRBD2 (5 bases each). The CDR3 is 15 residues long. CDR1 SEHNR and CDR2 FQNEAQ come from the germline V gene (reference sequence). Trimming removed 2 bases from V and 4 bases from J, with 13 bases in between.

This clonotype was seen a few times. The rearrangement joins TRBV20-1 to TRBJ2-3; perhaps TRBD2 as D (6 bases). This CDR3 is 15 amino acids long. V was shortened by 1 base and J by 0 bases, with 11 bases between the two germline ends. CDR1 is DFQATT and CDR2 is SNEGSKA in the germline V gene (reference sequence). The CDR3 region is CSARGRDRSTDTQYF. As DNA, the CDR3 is TGCAGTGCTAGAGGGCGGGACCGTAGCACAGATACGCAGTATTTT.

In this sample, this clonotype turned up a few times. This chain uses TRBV20-1 with TRBJ2-6; D remains unclear. CDR1 and CDR2 (germline): DFQATT, SNEGSKA (reference sequence). V shed 1 base and J shed 2 bases, with 3 bases lying between them. This CDR3 has 13 residues. The chain's CDR3 is CSARVAGANVLTF. CDR3 nucleotides: TGCAGTGCTAGAGTGGCTGGGGCCAACGTCCTGACTTTC.

This clonotype was observed a few times. This chain joins TRBV5-6 and TRBJ2-2; TRBD2 matches at 7 bases. V lost 6 bases to trimming and J lost 5 bases; unmatched junction nucleotides: 10. The length of the CDR3 is 15 residues. Looked up from germline, CDR1 is SGHDT and CDR2 is YYEEEE. CDR3: CASNLGGSRTGELFF. For the CDR3, the DNA is TGTGCCAGCAACCTTGGCGGGAGCAGAACCGGGGAGCTGTTTTTT.

This clonotype was seen only a few times. The rearrangement uses TRBV4-2 and TRBJ2-7; D is unresolved. The CDR3 loop spans 13 amino acids. Trimming took 0 bases from V and 2 from J, leaving 5 bases between them. CDR1 LGHNA and CDR2 YNFKEQ come from the germline V gene. The CDR3 region is CASSQEGPYEQYF. CDR3 nucleotide sequence: TGTGCCAGCAGCCAAGAAGGCCCCTACGAGCAGTACTTC.

V usage is TRBV4-1 and J usage is TRBJ2-1; 7 positions agree with TRBD1. This CDR3 spans 17 amino acids. V shed 4 bases, J shed 8 bases, and the junction held 17 bases outside the gene matches. Germline V lookup: CDR1 MGHRA, CDR2 YSYEKL. The CDR3 protein is CASSPQGRQGVAYEQFF. Here the CDR3 DNA reads TGCGCCAGCAGCCCCCAAGGCCGACAGGGTGTCGCGTATGAGCAGTTCTTC.

This clonotype was seen a handful of times. The rearrangement joins TRBV4-2 to TRBJ2-3, with D tentatively TRBD2 (6 bases). CDR1 LGHNA and CDR2 YNFKEQ come from the germline V gene. The CDR3 extends over 17 amino acids. V lost 0 bases and J 1 base, leaving 14 bases between the germline ends. This CDR3 reads CASSQDLEGIGTDTQYF. In DNA, the CDR3 is TGTGCCAGCAGCCAAGATTTGGAGGGAATTGGCACAGATACGCAGTATTTT.

This clonotype turned up a few times. The J gene is TRBJ2-7, the V gene TRBV28; tentatively, D is TRBD1 or TRBD2 (5 bases each). The germline gives CDR1 MDHEN, CDR2 SYDVKM. The CDR3 runs to 13 residues. Trimming stripped 2 bases from V and 2 bases from J, with 7 bases between. In DNA form, the CDR3 reads TGTGCCAGCAGTTTAGGGGACCCCTACGAGCAGTACTTC. Its protein product is CASSLGDPYEQYF. The full variable domain, completed using reference TRBV28 and TRBJ2-7, is DVKVTQSSRYLVKRTGEKVFLECVQDMDHENMFWYRQDPGLGLRLIYFSYDVKMKEKGDIPEGYSVSREKKERFSLILESASTNQTSMYLCASSLGDPYEQYFGPGTRLTVT.

Only a few counts were recorded for this clonotype. The V gene is TRBV2, the J gene TRBJ2-7, with D perhaps TRBD1 or TRBD2 (10 bases each). The V end was cut by 6 bases, the J end by 4 bases, with 28 bases between. Germline CDR1 reads SNHLY; CDR2 reads FYNNEI. The CDR3 has 18 residues. CDR3 in amino acids: CASSETGGRTSGSYEQYF. Here the CDR3 DNA reads TGTGCCAGCAGCGAGACAGGGGGCAGGACTAGCGGATCTTACGAGCAGTACTTC.

V gene TRBV30 combines with J gene TRBJ2-1, with a tentative D call TRBD1 (5 bases). The V end lost 4 bases, the J end lost 3 bases, and 13 bases lay between the germline ends. Germline CDR1 reads GTSNPN; CDR2 reads SVGIG (reference sequence). The CDR3 has 14 residues. The CDR3 reads CAWTPSGHYNEQFF. CDR3 nucleotide sequence: TGTGCCTGGACCCCCTCCGGACACTACAATGAGCAGTTCTTC.

J is TRBJ2-3 and V is TRBV6-2 or TRBV6-3, with TRBD2 as a possible D gene (5 bases). Trimming shortened V by 6 bases and J by 1 base, and 17 bases separated the two germline ends. This CDR3 is built from 16 residues. The germline V gene has CDR1 MNHEY and CDR2 SVGEGT. CDR3 coding DNA: TGTGCCAGCAGCACATCCGGGAATCGGGGCACAGATACGCAGTATTTT. Its translation is CASSTSGNRGTDTQYF.

The sample holds a few counts of this clonotype. This chain connects TRBV12-3 or TRBV12-4 to TRBJ1-4; the match to TRBD1 covers 7 bases. This CDR3 spans 15 amino acids. Trimming took 6 bases from V and 8 from J; bases not matched to a gene: 12. The CDR3 coding sequence is TGTGCCAGCAGCCAGCAGACAGGGAGGTGGGAAAAACTGTTTTTT. This translates into CASSQQTGRWEKLFF.

The chain carries TRBV7-2 and TRBJ2-3; tentatively, D is TRBD2 (6 bases). Between the trimmed V and J ends, which lost 1 base and 7 bases, there was a span of 15 bases. The CDR3 has 15 amino acids. The germline gives CDR1 SGHTA, CDR2 FQGNSA. The CDR3 sequence: CASSLEIGSGNTQYF. The CDR3 bases are TGTGCCAGCAGCTTAGAGATCGGGAGTGGAAATACGCAGTATTTT. Combining the CDR3 with reference TRBV7-2 and TRBJ2-3 gives the whole variable domain GAGVSQSPSNKVTEKGKDVELRCDPISGHTALYWYRQSLGQGLEFLIYFQGNSAPDKSGLPSDRFSAERTGGSVSTLTIQRTQQEDSAVYLCASSLEIGSGNTQYFGPGTRLTVL.

The V and J genes are TRBV7-6 and TRBJ1-2; D is undetermined. Germline CDR1 is SGHVS and CDR2 is FNYEAQ. The CDR3 totals 13 residues. V lost 0 bases and J lost 3, with 5 bases in between. The CDR3 sequence: CASSLASDYGYTF. The CDR3 DNA follows: TGTGCCAGCAGCTTAGCGAGTGACTATGGCTACACCTTC.

A single count supports this clonotype. CDR3 nucleotide sequence: TGCGCCAGCAGCCAAGAGACTGGCCTCAATCAGCCCCAGCATTTT. It encodes CASSQETGLNQPQHF. This chain links TRBV4-1 with TRBJ1-5; D uncertain. The CDR3 is made up of 15 amino acids. Trimming removed 0 bases at V and 3 bases at J, with 9 bases between. Germline V gene sequence: CDR1 MGHRA, CDR2 YSYEKL.